The next 22 T cell receptor beta chains were all read from a single sample in a study of blood T cell repertoires in COVID-19. Method: immunoSEQ multiplex PCR; TCRdb's copy keeps in-frame clones and lacks some. The table records under 85,000 clones, 84% of them present only once. The sequencing input was peripheral blood. The receptor set was obtained from a man over 45 with COVID-19, enrolled during active disease.

The CDR3 spells CASSLTGSGNTIYF. The DNA of the CDR3 is TGTGCCAGCAGCTTGACAGGGTCTGGAAACACCATATATTTT. The V call is TRBV5-6, the J call TRBJ1-3, with D tentatively TRBD1 (6 bases). Trimming removed 1 base from V and 1 base from J, with 6 bases in between. This CDR3 has 14 residues. The germline V gene has CDR1 SGHDT and CDR2 YYEEEE.

The V call is TRBV6-5, the J call TRBJ2-1; D is possibly TRBD2 (5 bases). The CDR3 covers 13 residues. The germline CDR1 and CDR2 sequences are MNHEY and SVGAGI. V was trimmed by 5 bases and J by 5 bases, leaving 10 bases between them. CDR3 residues: CASSTGNNNEQFF. The DNA for the CDR3 is TGTGCCAGCAGTACCGGGAACAACAATGAGCAGTTCTTC.

The rearrangement joins TRBV7-3 to TRBJ2-1; 8 nucleotides line up with TRBD2. V was pared by 5 bases and J by 3 bases, with 6 bases of the junction left unmatched. The CDR3 is made up of 15 amino acids. Germline V gene data show CDR1 as SGHTA and CDR2 as FQGTGA. CDR3 nucleotide sequence: TGTGCCAGCAGCCTGACGGGGGGGCACTACAATGAGCAGTTCTTC. This sequence encodes CASSLTGGHYNEQFF.

This chain uses TRBV29-1 with TRBJ1-1; possible D gene TRBD1, 5 bases. Germline loops: CDR1 SQVTM, CDR2 ANQGSEA. The CDR3 sequence is 14 residues long. V was cut by 2 bases and J by 4 bases, with 14 bases left in between. CDR3 region: CSVEIGGAGTEAFF. In DNA, the CDR3 is TGCAGCGTTGAAATAGGAGGGGCTGGCACTGAAGCTTTCTTT.

CDR3 DNA: TGTGCCATCACCGAGACCGGGGGGACCTACGAGCAGTACTTC. Its translation is CAITETGGTYEQYF. This chain links TRBV10-3 with TRBJ2-7, with 7 bases that match TRBD2. Per germline, CDR1 ENHRY and CDR2 SYGVKD. The trim removed 7 bases at V and 2 bases at J, leaving 8 bases unmatched. The CDR3 covers 14 residues.

J is TRBJ2-5 and V is TRBV29-1, with TRBD1 identical over 8 bases. Germline V gives CDR1 SQVTM, CDR2 ANQGSEA. The CDR3 runs 12 residues. The V and J ends lost 6 bases and 6 bases, in that order; junction bases with no gene match: 6. CDR3 DNA: TGCAGCGTGGACAGGGAAGTAAAGACCCAGTACTTC. As protein: CSVDREVKTQYF.

The chain links TRBV6-1 to TRBJ2-7; 7 bases agree with TRBD2. Per germline, CDR1 MNHNS and CDR2 SASEGT. The junction had 8 bases not matched to a gene; V was cut back by 3 bases and J by 6 bases. This CDR3 has 14 residues. CDR3 coding DNA: TGTGCCAGCAGTGACCCCGGGGGGACGACCGAGCAGTACTTC. This sequence encodes CASSDPGGTTEQYF.

This chain links TRBV7-2 with TRBJ2-1, with 7 bases lining up with TRBD2. J was trimmed by 4 bases and V by 2 bases; bases with no gene match: 8. The CDR3 length is 16 residues. CDR1 and CDR2 (germline): SGHTA, FQGNSA. CDR3 sequence: CASSLTGRVRYNEQFF. Written as DNA, the CDR3 is TGTGCCAGCAGCTTAACGGGGAGGGTCCGATACAATGAGCAGTTCTTC.

The chain has TRBV19 and TRBJ2-2, with 8 bases that match TRBD2. The germline CDR1 and CDR2 sequences are LNHDA and SQIVND (reference sequence). The J segment lost 4 bases and the V segment lost 4 bases, leaving 11 bases of the junction unmatched. CDR3 length: 17 residues. CDR3: CASSTKGAGGPTGELFF. DNA for the CDR3: TGTGCCAGTAGTACCAAAGGCGCGGGGGGACCCACCGGGGAGCTGTTTTTT.

The V and J genes are TRBV27 and TRBJ2-2, with D perhaps matching TRBD1 (6 bases). The CDR3 spans 15 residues. Per the germline V gene, CDR1 is MNHEY and CDR2 is SMNVEV (reference sequence). Deletions cut 5 bases from V and 6 bases from J, with 16 bases between. CDR3 coding DNA: TGTGCCAGCAGTGGCACACAGGGTATACCCGGGGAGCTGTTTTTT. Protein product: CASSGTQGIPGELFF.

The chain links TRBV28 to TRBJ2-7; no clear D gene. In germline, CDR1 is MDHEN, CDR2 SYDVKM. V was pared by 8 bases and J by 2 bases, with 4 bases between. The CDR3 length is 10 residues. Written as DNA, the CDR3 is TGTGCCAGCGGCACCTACGAGCAGTACTTC. Translating it yields CASGTYEQYF.

This clone came up a few times. V usage is TRBV25-1 and J usage is TRBJ1-2; 7 bases agree with TRBD1. CDR1 is MGHDK, CDR2 SYGVNS, per germline. Trimming cost V 6 bases and J 5 bases; bases outside gene matches: 9. CDR3 length: 14 amino acids. CDR3 nucleotide sequence: TGTGCCAGCAGCATACCGGGACAGACATATGGCTACACCTTC. Amino acid sequence: CASSIPGQTYGYTF.

The rearrangement uses TRBV2 and TRBJ1-3; TRBD1 matches at 7 bases. V lost 4 bases to trimming and J lost 3 bases; unmatched junction nucleotides: 6. Per the germline V gene, CDR1 is SNHLY and CDR2 is FYNNEI. This CDR3 contains 15 residues. In DNA form, the CDR3 reads TGTGCCAGCAGTGGACAGGGAGGTAGTGGAAACACCATATATTTT. Protein sequence: CASSGQGGSGNTIYF. The whole variable domain, filled in from reference TRBV2 and TRBJ1-3, reads EPEVTQTPSHQVTQMGQEVILRCVPISNHLYFYWYRQILGQKVEFLVSFYNNEISEKSEIFDDQFSVERPDGSNFTLKIRSTKLEDSAMYFCASSGQGGSGNTIYFGEGSWLTVV.

The V call is TRBV5-1, the J call TRBJ1-2; 9 nucleotides match TRBD1. V was clipped by 4 bases and J by 3 bases; unmatched bases: 10. Germline V lookup: CDR1 SGHRS, CDR2 YFSETQ. The CDR3 is 16 residues long. CDR3 protein: CASSISGTGTDYGYTF. The CDR3 nucleotides read TGCGCCAGCAGCATTTCCGGGACAGGGACCGACTATGGCTACACCTTC. Full variable domain (rest looked up from reference TRBV5-1 and TRBJ1-2): KAGVTQTPRYLIKTRGQQVTLSCSPISGHRSVSWYQQTPGQGLQFLFEYFSETQRNKGNFPGRFSGRQFSNSRSEMNVSTLELGDSALYLCASSISGTGTDYGYTFGSGTRLTVV.

V and J are TRBV27 and TRBJ1-2; 8 bases agree with TRBD1. The trim removed 4 bases at V and 2 bases at J, leaving 3 bases unmatched. Per the germline V gene, CDR1 is MNHEY and CDR2 is SMNVEV (reference sequence). The CDR3 consists of 14 residues. CDR3 nucleotides: TGTGCCAGCAGTTCGGGACAGGCAAACTATGGCTACACCTTC. Amino acids: CASSSGQANYGYTF.

This sequence joins TRBV27 and TRBJ2-1; 12 positions agree with TRBD2. V lost 0 bases, J lost 7 bases, and 4 bases stayed unmatched. This CDR3 contains 16 residues. Germline V gene lookup returns CDR1 MNHEY and CDR2 SMNVEV (reference sequence). CDR3 coding DNA: TGTGCCAGCAGTTTATCCCGACTAGCGGGGGAGAATGAGCAGTTCTTC. It yields the protein CASSLSRLAGENEQFF.

The V call is TRBV27, the J call TRBJ1-4; D may be TRBD1 (6 bases). Germline CDR1 MNHEY, CDR2 SMNVEV (reference sequence). The CDR3 consists of 14 residues. V dropped 6 bases and J dropped 7 bases, with 15 bases sitting between them. CDR3 in amino acids: CASRLQGESEKLFF. The DNA for the CDR3 is TGTGCCAGCAGGTTACAGGGCGAAAGTGAAAAACTGTTTTTT.

V is TRBV3-1 (or the pseudogene TRBV3-2) and J is TRBJ1-3; possible D gene TRBD1, 5 bases. This CDR3 comprises 16 residues. V lost 4 bases to trimming and J lost 4 bases, with 17 bases between them. Germline-derived CDR1 and CDR2 are LGHDT and YNNKEL (reference sequence). CDR3 bases: TGTGCCAGCAGCCTCACGGGGGGATTTACGGGAAACACCATATATTTT. This gives the protein CASSLTGGFTGNTIYF.

V is TRBV7-9 and J is TRBJ1-1; D not certain. The V gene's germline CDR1 is SEHNR and CDR2 FQNEAQ (reference sequence). The CDR3 spans 13 residues. The V end lost 1 base, the J end lost 4 bases, and 7 bases lay between the germline ends. In nucleotides, the CDR3 is TGTGCCAGCAGCTTAGGGGAGGGCACTGAAGCTTTCTTT. Protein sequence: CASSLGEGTEAFF.

In the case of this clone: A junction boundary mismatches the germline segment, possibly from a read error. V is TRBV7-9 and J is TRBJ2-7; 11 positions match TRBD1. CDR1 and CDR2 (germline): SEHNR, FQNEAQ (reference sequence). The CDR3 consists of 15 residues. The CDR3 spells CASSPRTGGSHEQYF. The CDR3 DNA reads as TGTGCCAGCAGCCCTAGGACAGGGGGCTCCCACGAGCAGTACTTC.

Many counts were recorded for this clone. V and J are TRBV10-2 and TRBJ1-5; 9 bases line up with TRBD1. The CDR3 is 17 amino acids. The J segment lost 2 bases and the V segment lost 2 bases, leaving 7 bases of the junction unmatched. Germline CDR1 and CDR2: WSHSY and SAAADI. The chain's CDR3 is CASSETGGITGNQPQHF. The CDR3 DNA reads TGCGCCAGCAGTGAGACAGGGGGCATCACGGGCAATCAGCCCCAGCATTTT.

The chain has TRBV2 and TRBJ2-2; perhaps TRBD1 as D (7 bases). From germline, CDR1 is SNHLY and CDR2 FYNNEI. CDR3 size: 18 residues. Trimming took off 2 bases at V and 3 bases at J, with 19 bases between the two ends. The chain's CDR3 is CASSERGAGQAYTGELFF. The CDR3 DNA follows: TGTGCCAGCAGTGAAAGGGGGGCTGGACAGGCCTACACCGGGGAGCTGTTTTTT.